This TCR beta chain was documented in a study of T cells after yellow fever vaccination. As for the study in general: Fractions of low cell number were prepared using SMART-Seq v4 Ultra Low Input.

Conversion of TCR transcripts into cDNA relied on 5'RACE template switching, which added a universal primer site and UMIs. TCRdb used MiXCR to reprocess the 5' RACE reads, holding one entry per CDR3 protein. The data hold a few hundred thousand distinct CDR3 sequences, with 8.7% observed a single time. The study, taken as a whole, reports: Although most clonotypes did not, a small share appeared in both CD4 and CD8 compartments.

V lost 0 bases to trimming and J lost 8 bases; unmatched junction nucleotides: 10. This CDR3 spans 16 amino acids. Germline assignment: CDR1 SGDLS and CDR2 YYNGEE. This clonotype has only a few counts. The antigen remains unidentified. The chain recombines TRBV9 with TRBJ1-2; TRBD1 aligns across 10 bases. This specimen was PBMCs, taken on the day of the first yellow fever vaccination. The clonotype was recovered from a man between 18 and 35 years old who received the YFV17D yellow fever vaccine. CDR3 region: CASSVVGGDRGSGYTF. The CDR3 nucleotides are TGTGCCAGCAGCGTAGTAGGAGGGGACAGGGGTTCAGGCTACACCTTC. The entire variable domain, with the rest obtained from reference TRBV9 and TRBJ1-2, is as follows: DSGVTQTPKHLITATGQRVTLRCSPRSGDLSVYWYQQSLDQGLQFLIQYYNGEERAKGNILERFSAQQFPDLHSELNLSSLELGDSALYFCASSVVGGDRGSGYTFGSGTRLTVV.